There are many counts of the clone carrying this T cell receptor (beta chain). No antigen is known for it. These data originate in a study of identical twins. Overall study findings and caveats: Within cord blood, abundant beta clonotypes carried fewer insertions, but memory repertoires showed no such trend. The degree of excess twin sharing was weaker in beta out-of-frame sequences. Models underestimated TCR alpha sharing (out-of-frame) in monozygotic twins.

TCRdb recomputed calls from the 5' RACE reads with MiXCR, one row per CDR3 protein. The sample carries fewer than 650,000 distinct CDR3 sequences, roughly 6.6% recorded once. These data were also reused for a study on yellow fever vaccine responses in identical twins.

The source is a woman aged 18-29 years in good health. Sequencing used PBMCs.

The CDR3 reads CSVEGDRGWGTEAFF. CDR3 in DNA: TGCAGCGTTGAAGGAGACAGGGGTTGGGGCACTGAAGCTTTCTTT. J is TRBJ1-1 and V is TRBV29-1, with 8 bases aligning to TRBD1. V dropped 1 base and J dropped 4; count of bases not matched to a gene: 8. The germline V gene encodes CDR1 SQVTM and CDR2 ANQGSEA. This CDR3 contains 15 residues.